This T cell receptor (beta chain) was documented in a study of shared clonotypes between healthy human individuals. Some clones are missing from TCRdb's copy, which holds only in-frame ones; the method was immunoSEQ multiplex PCR. The sample lists 1.6 million or so clones, around 98.5% occurring once. Points on this clone: What it recognizes is unknown.

V was trimmed by 0 bases and J by 7 bases, leaving 10 bases between them. The CDR3 contains 13 residues. The germline V gene encodes CDR1 SGHRS and CDR2 YFSETQ. The study, taken as a whole, reports: Measured sharing among donors was expected to vary with sequencing depth.

The sample taken for sequencing was naive CD4+ T cells sorted from blood. Specified subset: CD45RA+ positively selected. The TCR was taken from a man aged 25-45 years in good health. The V gene is TRBV5-1, the J gene TRBJ1-2, with D unclear. The CDR3 DNA sequence: TGCGCCAGCAGCTTGGGATCCGGAGGTGGCTACACCTTC. Amino acid sequence: CASSLGSGGGYTF.